Below, 9 T cell receptor beta chains from the same sample are listed, as sequenced in a study of T cell responses to AZD1222 COVID-19 vaccine. Here immunoSEQ multiplex PCR was the method, and the copy in TCRdb shows in-frame clones only, minus some. This table has 89,000 or so clones, 80% to 90% appearing once. Source: peripheral blood, taken on day 0 of AZD1222 vaccination. These receptors were taken from an adult in good health.

The J gene is TRBJ1-4, the V gene TRBV5-1; D gene unclear. The CDR3 runs 15 residues. Germline V CDR1 and CDR2: SGHRS, YFSETQ. V lost 0 bases, J lost 4 bases, and 10 bases lay in between. As DNA, the CDR3 is TGCGCCAGCAGCTTGGGCTCAGAACTTAATGAAAAACTGTTTTTT. Its protein product is CASSLGSELNEKLFF.

The chain recombines TRBV5-4 with TRBJ2-1; 12 bases line up with TRBD2. CDR3 length equals 15 residues. Trimming took 4 bases from V and 5 from J; bases not matched to a gene: 4. Germline assignment: CDR1 SGHNT and CDR2 YYREEE (reference sequence). Written as DNA, the CDR3 is TGTGCCAGCAGCCCCGGACTAGCGGGGAACAATGAGCAGTTCTTC. It yields the protein CASSPGLAGNNEQFF.

This clone was found a few times. The chain recombines TRBV19 with TRBJ1-3; tentative D call: TRBD1 (5 bases). Germline lookup yields CDR1 LNHDA and CDR2 SQIVND (reference sequence). CDR3 length: 14 amino acids. Trimming removed 5 bases from V and 6 bases from J, with 14 bases in between. The CDR3 region is CASSSGYSENTIYF. CDR3 sequence (DNA): TGTGCCAGTAGTTCAGGGTATAGCGAAAACACCATATATTTT. Based on the CDR3 plus reference TRBV19 and TRBJ1-3, the full variable domain is DGGITQSPKYLFRKEGQNVTLSCEQNLNHDAMYWYRQDPGQGLRLIYYSQIVNDFQKGDIAEGYSVSREKKESFPLTVTSAQKNPTAFYLCASSSGYSENTIYFGEGSWLTVV.

The V call is TRBV27, the J call TRBJ2-4, with TRBD1 as a possible D gene (7 bases). CDR3 length: 18 amino acids. Germline CDR1 MNHEY, CDR2 SMNVEV (reference sequence). V was trimmed by 2 bases and J by 0 bases, leaving 17 bases between them. Here the CDR3 reads CASSLRLGGRVAKNIQYF. CDR3 DNA: TGTGCCAGCAGTTTACGACTAGGGGGCCGAGTAGCCAAAAACATTCAGTACTTC.

This clone was seen a single time. This chain links TRBV6-5 with TRBJ2-3; maybe TRBD2 (6 bases). Deletions cut 1 base from V and 5 bases from J, with 13 bases between. This CDR3 region has 15 residues. Germline lookup yields CDR1 MNHEY and CDR2 SVGAGI. CDR3 sequence: CASSYFAGSGDTQYF. The DNA for the CDR3 is TGTGCCAGCAGTTACTTCGCCGGGAGTGGAGATACGCAGTATTTT.

This chain connects TRBV3-1 (or the pseudogene TRBV3-2) to TRBJ2-3; TRBD2 agrees at 7 bases. The length of the CDR3 is 14 residues. The J segment lost 1 base and the V segment lost 6 bases, leaving 4 bases of the junction unmatched. CDR1 and CDR2 from the germline V gene are LGHDT and YNNKEL (reference sequence). CDR3 DNA sequence: TGTGCCAGCAGAATCACTAGCGGCACAGATACGCAGTATTTT. This encodes CASRITSGTDTQYF.

This chain connects TRBV20-1 to TRBJ1-2, with D possibly matching TRBD1 (6 bases). The germline gives CDR1 DFQATT, CDR2 SNEGSKA (reference sequence). This CDR3 region has 12 residues. Trimming took off 3 bases at V and 8 bases at J, with 13 bases between the two ends. CDR3 nucleotides: TGCAGTGCTAGTTTAGGGGGTGAGGGCTACACCTTC. Translated, it gives CSASLGGEGYTF.

The chain joins TRBV5-4 to TRBJ2-5; D is perhaps TRBD1 or TRBD2 (5 bases each). This CDR3 region has 14 residues. V was shortened by 4 bases and J by 3 bases, with 13 bases between the two germline ends. Germline lookup yields CDR1 SGHNT and CDR2 YYREEE (reference sequence). CDR3 in amino acids: CASSGGPGEETQYF. In DNA form, the CDR3 reads TGTGCCAGCAGCGGGGGTCCCGGCGAAGAGACCCAGTACTTC.

The V and J genes are TRBV11-2 and TRBJ1-2; D gene ambiguous. The V gene's germline CDR1 is SGHAT and CDR2 FQNNGV. CDR3 length: 16 residues. The ends were cut back, 5 bases at V and 3 bases at J, with 19 bases in the middle. The CDR3 DNA reads TGTGCCAGCAGCCCACTCCAAGGCAGGCACCACTATGGCTACACCTTC. Translated: CASSPLQGRHHYGYTF.